Below, one T cell receptor (beta chain) is given with its context. Its cognate antigen is unknown. This entry comes from a study of T cell responses to AZD1222 COVID-19 vaccine. The assay was immunoSEQ multiplex PCR, and TCRdb's table has in-frame clones only and misses some. Among tens of thousands of clones listed, under 95% were seen once. Regarding the study as a whole: Every sample of the repertoires postdated the peak T cell response. Spike-wide coverage was observed for vaccine-associated CD4 TCRs, with dominant responses at 160-218 and 743-854.

Germline-derived CDR1 and CDR2 are SGHAT and FQNNGV. This CDR3 is 12 amino acids long. Trimming pared 2 bases from V and 5 bases from J, leaving 6 bases between. Specimen: peripheral blood, collected 28 days after the second AZD1222 dose. This clonotype was sampled from an adult who received the AZD1222 COVID-19 vaccine. The J gene is TRBJ1-1, the V gene TRBV11-2; D unresolved. CDR3 residues: CASSLSRTEAFF. CDR3 coding DNA: TGTGCCAGCAGCTTAAGTCGAACTGAAGCTTTCTTT.